A selection of T cell receptor beta chains follows, all from one sample in a study of cytomegalovirus exposure and HLA in healthy donors. Sequencing used immunoSEQ multiplex PCR; TCRdb keeps in-frame clones, though not all of them. The sample has about 120,000 clones, more than 75% seen once; the top ten hold approximately 10%. The sequenced sample consisted of PBMCs. These receptors originate from a man aged 25 to 45 in good health and CMV-seropositive. Both conserved end residues are trimmed from each CDR3. Fields, in order: V gene, clone size, J gene, CDR3 protein. For some rows the clone size is stated as once, few or many, or as a class when expanded; others skip it.

TRBV4-3	few	TRBJ2-2	ASSQDPSGSPGELF
TRBV6-1	NA	TRBJ1-1	ASRIGTGAEAF
TRBV9	NA	TRBJ2-3	ASSVAGGTSTDTQY
TRBV4-1	NA	TRBJ2-7	ASSPDRGDEQY
TRBV4-2	few	TRBJ2-3	ASSQDSGSGLFRALGY
TRBV11-3	NA	TRBJ2-5	ASSPGTSEQETQY
TRBV5-1	few	TRBJ2-1	ASKKGQPQFYNEQF
TRBV15	few	TRBJ2-1	ATSRDGTSGRNEQF
TRBV5-6	once	TRBJ2-1	ASSLAYEQF
TRBV11-3	few	TRBJ2-1	ASSLVGAGAEQF
TRBV27	NA	TRBJ1-5	ASSLSWAQGQH
TRBV5-1	NA	TRBJ2-2	ASSLLGRDWGSGELF
TRBV11-3	few	TRBJ2-3	ASSLGLAADTQY
TRBV7-2	NA	TRBJ1-3	ASSRLQGPGNTIY
TRBV4-3	NA	TRBJ2-1	ASSQDHSGRNNEQF
TRBV28	few	TRBJ1-3	ASSQWDSSGNTIY
TRBV27	NA	TRBJ1-1	ASRRTRDTEAF
TRBV19	NA	TRBJ1-2	ASQKDRGNLYGYT
TRBV5-5	NA	TRBJ2-7	ASSFTGASYEQY
TRBV27	NA	TRBJ1-2	ASSLSGGPYGYT
TRBV18	NA	TRBJ2-1	ASSRTSGIYNEQF
TRBV5-6	NA	TRBJ2-2	ASSPAGRGGELF
TRBV9	NA	TRBJ2-1	ASSVVAGAYNEQF
TRBV4-3	NA	TRBJ2-2	ASSRGLAGTGELF
TRBV6-5	NA	TRBJ2-5	ASSYTGTGGETQY
TRBV5-1	NA	TRBJ2-3	ASSFSLRQGSTDTQY
TRBV5-6	NA	TRBJ1-4	ASSLVDPGGGEKLF
TRBV9	NA	TRBJ2-1	ASSVLAGPEQF
TRBV19	NA	TRBJ1-2	ASRAVGGNYGYT
TRBV28	few	TRBJ2-1	ASSLFVGREHLNEQF
TRBV7-8	few	TRBJ1-2	ASSLANSLNYGYT
TRBV7-8	NA	TRBJ2-7	ASSASVGKEQY
TRBV7-2	NA	TRBJ2-3	ASSFYRDRGRADTQY
TRBV15	once	TRBJ2-5	ATSRDEGVTQY
TRBV5-1	NA	TRBJ2-1	ASSPTGGANEQF
TRBV27	NA	TRBJ2-1	ASSLKGGSINEQF
TRBV7-2	NA	TRBJ2-1	ASSPSGRGSGQF
TRBV27	NA	TRBJ2-7	ASSFGREGYEQY
TRBV7-2	NA	TRBJ1-1	ASSLGGQVKAEAF
TRBV19	NA	TRBJ1-3	ASSIESFASGNTIY
TRBV6-5	few	TRBJ1-1	ASSAFTGDVTEAF
TRBV5-4	NA	TRBJ2-7	ASSPGTAFYEQY
TRBV4-1	NA	TRBJ1-3	ASSQYDRSSGNTIY
TRBV7-2	NA	TRBJ2-7	ASSPVGPSYEQY
TRBV5-4	once	TRBJ2-1	ASSFHRGEQF
TRBV28	NA	TRBJ1-5	ASSPNPGIGNQPQH